These 21 T cell receptor beta chains share one sample of origin, sequenced in a study of early T cells in non-severe SARS-CoV-2 infection. MiXCR, applied by TCRdb to the 5' RACE reads, yields one record per CDR3 protein. Of 25,000 to 35,000 distinct CDR3 sequences in the sample, less than 6.5% were seen once. Sample: whole blood. The source is an adult who was a healthcare worker with PCR-confirmed SARS-CoV-2 infection or an uninfected control (not recorded which).

This clonotype was observed a few times. The chain employs TRBV12-5 and TRBJ1-6; D uncertain. This CDR3 is 14 amino acids long. The germline V gene has CDR1 LGHNT and CDR2 FRNRAP. Trimming pared 6 bases from V and 15 bases from J, leaving 21 bases between. The CDR3 DNA reads as TGTGCTAGTGGCTCCGCCTGGGCGTTCGAAGGCCTCCACTTT. Translation gives CASGSAWAFEGLHF.

This clonotype was counted at least ten times. The chain uses TRBV11-1 and TRBJ2-1; TRBD1 might be the D (6 bases). Trimming removed 6 bases at V and 8 bases at J, with 23 bases between. The CDR3 loop spans 16 amino acids. CDR1 is SGHAT, CDR2 FQDESV, per germline (reference sequence). This CDR3 is CASRRREGRSGDEQFF. CDR3 in DNA: TGTGCCAGCAGACGCCGCGAAGGACGATCAGGGGATGAGCAGTTCTTC.

In this sample, this clonotype turned up many times. This chain connects TRBV20-1 to TRBJ1-5; a possible D gene is TRBD1 (5 bases). The CDR3 spans 13 residues. The germline V gene has CDR1 DFQATT and CDR2 SNEGSKA (reference sequence). The germline V and J ends were trimmed by 5 bases and 0 bases, with 8 bases remaining between them. CDR3 region: CSAGGYSNQPQHF. The CDR3 DNA reads as TGCAGTGCTGGGGGATATAGCAATCAGCCCCAGCATTTT.

There are many counts of this clonotype. The V and J genes are TRBV12-3 or TRBV12-4 and TRBJ1-2; 9 nucleotides match TRBD1. After removal of 5 bases from V and 6 bases from J, the junction contained 7 bases not matched to a gene. This CDR3 region has 14 residues. As DNA, the CDR3 is TGTGCCAGCAGTCACAGGGGGCATTTGGATGGCTACACCTTC. Its translation is CASSHRGHLDGYTF.

This clonotype was seen ten or more times. V usage is TRBV3-1 and J usage is TRBJ2-3; 7 bases align to TRBD2. The germline V gene has CDR1 LGHDT and CDR2 YNNKEL (reference sequence). The CDR3 extends over 16 amino acids. V lost 1 base to trimming and J lost 3 bases; unmatched junction nucleotides: 7. This chain's CDR3 is CASSQARLAVTDTQYF. The CDR3 coding sequence is TGTGCCAGCAGCCAAGCACGGCTAGCGGTTACAGATACGCAGTATTTT.

This clonotype has ten or more counts. This chain uses TRBV18 with TRBJ2-1, with D perhaps TRBD2 (5 bases). V was clipped by 5 bases and J by 2 bases, with 16 bases between them. Germline V gives CDR1 KGHSH, CDR2 LQKENI. The CDR3 extends over 16 amino acids. The CDR3 coding sequence is TGTGCCAGCTCAGCAAAGGGAGCATCTACCTACAATGAGCAGTTCTTC. It yields the protein CASSAKGASTYNEQFF.

This clonotype has at least ten counts. The rearrangement joins TRBV5-4 to TRBJ1-1; no firm D call. The V and J ends lost 1 base and 0 bases respectively, with 7 bases between them. The CDR3 is made up of 14 amino acids. Per germline, CDR1 SGHNT and CDR2 YYREEE (reference sequence). CDR3 nucleotide sequence: TGTGCCAGCAGCTTGCGTCCGATGAACACTGAAGCTTTCTTT. It encodes CASSLRPMNTEAFF.

The sample holds many counts of this clonotype. The V gene is TRBV5-1, the J gene TRBJ2-3, with 8 positions matching TRBD2. This CDR3 comprises 15 residues. Germline CDR1 and CDR2: SGHRS and YFSETQ. Losses at the gene ends were 6 bases for V and 3 bases for J; bases not matched to a gene: 9. The DNA for the CDR3 is TGCGCCAGCACTTCCCGCGGGGGGTTGACAGATACGCAGTATTTT. Translation gives CASTSRGGLTDTQYF.

This clonotype was observed at least ten times. The V call is TRBV13, the J call TRBJ2-6, with D uncertain. Trimming removed 7 bases from V and 0 bases from J, with 13 bases in between. Germline values: CDR1 PRHDT, CDR2 FYEKMQ (reference sequence). CDR3 size: 16 residues. The CDR3 DNA follows: TGTGCCAGCAATATGTGGGCCACCTCTGGGGCCAACGTCCTGACTTTC. Protein sequence: CASNMWATSGANVLTF. The complete variable domain, with remaining parts taken from reference TRBV13 and TRBJ2-6, reads AAGVIQSPRHLIKEKRETATLKCYPIPRHDTVYWYQQGPGQDPQFLISFYEKMQSDKGSIPDRFSAQQFSDYHSELNMSSLELGDSALYFCASNMWATSGANVLTFGAGSRLTVL.

This clonotype is termed medium-sized. The chain has TRBV11-2 and TRBJ2-2, with D tentatively TRBD1 (7 bases). The germline V and J ends were trimmed by 7 bases and 1 base, with 25 bases remaining between them. CDR1 is SGHAT and CDR2 is FQNNGV in the germline V gene. CDR3 length equals 19 residues. CDR3 protein: CASTTDREAAIWNTGELFF. CDR3 DNA sequence: TGTGCCAGCACTACCGACAGGGAGGCTGCGATTTGGAACACCGGGGAGCTGTTTTTT.

The genes are TRBV5-1 and TRBJ2-3; a possible D gene is TRBD2 (5 bases). The CDR3 spans 12 residues. Trimming took off 4 bases at V and 6 bases at J, with 9 bases between the two ends. Germline V CDR1 and CDR2: SGHRS, YFSETQ. CDR3 protein: CASSRGSDTQYF. The DNA of the CDR3 is TGCGCCAGCAGCCGAGGGAGCGATACGCAGTATTTT.

This clonotype was recorded at least ten times. V is TRBV6-6 and J is TRBJ1-6; D is unresolved. The CDR3 is made up of 20 amino acids. In germline, CDR1 is MNHNY, CDR2 SVGAGI (reference sequence). Trimming took off 5 bases at V and 0 bases at J, with 23 bases between the two ends. In nucleotides, the CDR3 is TGTGCCAGCAGTCCCCTCCTGCTGAGGCCTGGTAGCTCCTATAATTCACCCCTCCACTTT. Its translation: CASSPLLLRPGSSYNSPLHF.

By proportion, this clonotype is medium-sized. This chain uses TRBV24-1 with TRBJ2-5; 10 positions match TRBD2. CDR3 length: 16 amino acids. CDR1 is KGHDR and CDR2 is SFDVKD in the germline V gene. The trim removed 4 bases at V and 2 bases at J, leaving 6 bases unmatched. CDR3 in amino acids: CATSDPPSGGQETQYF. In nucleotides, the CDR3 is TGTGCCACCAGTGACCCCCCTAGCGGGGGACAAGAGACCCAGTACTTC.

This clonotype has a count of ten or more. V usage is TRBV24-1 and J usage is TRBJ1-2; TRBD1 aligns across 9 bases. Germline V lookup: CDR1 KGHDR, CDR2 SFDVKD. The V segment lost 5 bases and the J segment 5 bases; nucleotides outside the gene matches: 11. The CDR3 is 16 residues long. The CDR3 DNA sequence: TGTGCCACCAGTGGCCCGACGACAGGGGGTCATTATGGCTACACCTTC. Translation gives CATSGPTTGGHYGYTF.

This clonotype was recorded many times. The rearrangement uses TRBV7-2 and TRBJ2-1, with unresolved D. Germline V gives CDR1 SGHTA, CDR2 FQGNSA. V was pared by 5 bases and J by 8 bases, with 7 bases between. This CDR3 region has 11 residues. The CDR3 DNA follows: TGTGCCAGCAGCCAAGGGCATGAGCAGTTCTTC. It specifies CASSQGHEQFF.

This clonotype was recorded at least ten times. The chain recombines TRBV5-4 with TRBJ2-5, with a tentative D call TRBD1 (7 bases). This CDR3 comprises 14 residues. Germline lookup yields CDR1 SGHNT and CDR2 YYREEE (reference sequence). Trimming stripped 2 bases from V and 4 bases from J, with 12 bases between. CDR3 amino acids: CASSFYRGGETQYF. In DNA form, the CDR3 reads TGTGCCAGCAGCTTCTACAGGGGAGGAGAGACCCAGTACTTC.

This clonotype has more than one count but fewer than ten. The gene calls are TRBV19 and TRBJ1-2; D is perhaps TRBD1 (5 bases). In germline, CDR1 is LNHDA, CDR2 SQIVND (reference sequence). V lost 3 bases and J 4 bases, leaving 9 bases between the germline ends. CDR3 size: 13 residues. CDR3 sequence: CASSIRQPYGYTF. The CDR3 DNA reads as TGTGCCAGTAGTATTCGACAGCCCTATGGCTACACCTTC.

This clonotype was recorded a few times. The chain has TRBV5-1 and TRBJ2-7; D not certain. Trimming took off 4 bases at V and 5 bases at J, with 16 bases between the two ends. Germline V lookup: CDR1 SGHRS, CDR2 YFSETQ. The CDR3 is 14 residues long. CDR3 region: CASSLLQQSDEQYF. The DNA of the CDR3 is TGCGCCAGCAGCCTACTCCAACAGTCGGACGAGCAGTACTTC.

This clonotype was counted a few times. The chain combines TRBV6-2 or TRBV6-3 with TRBJ1-3; D not resolved. CDR1 is MNHEY and CDR2 is SVGEGT in the germline V gene. Trimming shortened V by 2 bases and J by 0 bases, and 5 bases separated the two germline ends. The CDR3 extends over 14 amino acids. The CDR3 nucleotides are TGTGCCAGCAGTTACAAGATCTCTGGAAACACCATATATTTT. The encoded protein is CASSYKISGNTIYF.

This clonotype was detected only a few times. V gene TRBV7-6 combines with J gene TRBJ1-6; TRBD1 is a possible D gene (6 bases). The CDR3 is 14 residues long. Trimming took 3 bases from V and 10 from J, leaving 13 bases between them. CDR1 is SGHVS and CDR2 is FNYEAQ in the germline V gene. CDR3 in amino acids: CASSLAAGESPLHF. The CDR3 DNA reads TGTGCCAGCAGCTTGGCGGCAGGGGAGTCACCCCTCCACTTT.

In this sample, this clonotype turned up many times. The J gene is TRBJ1-3, the V gene TRBV3-1; D is perhaps TRBD1 (5 bases). In germline, CDR1 is LGHDT, CDR2 YNNKEL (reference sequence). This CDR3 contains 15 residues. Trimming removed 4 bases from V and 2 bases from J, with 12 bases in between. CDR3 DNA sequence: TGTGCCAGCAGCCGACAGAGGAGGGCTGGAAACACCATATATTTT. Protein sequence: CASSRQRRAGNTIYF.